The next 10 T cell receptor beta chains were all read from a single sample in a study of T cell changes during pregnancy in multiple sclerosis. Only in-frame clones appear in the TCRdb table, and some are missing; sequencing was by immunoSEQ multiplex PCR. There are nearly 80,000 clones in the sample; around nine tenths occur only once, and 0.21% lies in the top ten. This material consisted of CD4+ T cells from peripheral blood mononuclear cells, taken before pregnancy. These receptors all stem from a female donor with multiple sclerosis, enrolled in a pregnancy study.

The chain uses TRBV27 and TRBJ1-4; no clear D gene. Looked up from germline, CDR1 is MNHEY and CDR2 is SMNVEV (reference sequence). The CDR3 totals 13 residues. V shed 3 bases and J shed 3 bases, with 5 bases lying between them. The CDR3 region is CASSFQSNEKLFF. CDR3 sequence (DNA): TGTGCCAGCAGTTTCCAGTCTAATGAAAAACTGTTTTTT.

In its sample, this clone was seen a few times. The rearrangement joins TRBV30 to TRBJ1-1; D might be TRBD1 (5 bases). Trimming left V 2 bases short and J 11 bases short, with 15 bases between. Per the germline V gene, CDR1 is GTSNPN and CDR2 is SVGIG (reference sequence). This CDR3 is 12 amino acids long. The CDR3 DNA reads as TGTGCCTGGAGTAGGGCGGGGGGTCTCGCTTTCTTT. Its translation: CAWSRAGGLAFF.

The V call is TRBV7-2, the J call TRBJ2-7, with 9 bases aligning to TRBD2. Losses at the gene ends were 2 bases for V and 3 bases for J; bases not matched to a gene: 8. Germline CDR1 SGHTA, CDR2 FQGNSA. The CDR3 is 16 amino acids. The CDR3 sequence is CASSLLAGLVSYEQYF. CDR3 coding DNA: TGTGCCAGCAGCTTACTAGCGGGGTTGGTTAGCTACGAGCAGTACTTC.

The chain joins TRBV27 to TRBJ1-2; D not certain. This CDR3 has 12 residues. Trimming took 3 bases from V and 6 from J, leaving 8 bases between them. From germline, CDR1 is MNHEY and CDR2 SMNVEV (reference sequence). The CDR3 nucleotides read TGTGCCAGCAGTTTCCGGGGAGATGGCTACACCTTC. This translates into CASSFRGDGYTF.

The rearrangement joins TRBV28 to TRBJ1-5; D is possibly TRBD1 (6 bases). Trimming took off 2 bases at V and 15 bases at J, with 14 bases between the two ends. Germline V gene sequence: CDR1 MDHEN, CDR2 SYDVKM. The CDR3 totals 12 residues. The CDR3 DNA reads TGTGCCAGCAGTTTAGGGGGCCTAACCGGGCATTTT. It encodes CASSLGGLTGHF. The full variable domain, in which reference TRBV28 and TRBJ1-5 provide the parts outside the CDR3, is DVKVTQSSRYLVKRTGEKVFLECVQDMDHENMFWYRQDPGLGLRLIYFSYDVKMKEKGDIPEGYSVSREKKERFSLILESASTNQTSMYLCASSLGGLTGHFGDGTRLSIL.

The CDR3 loop reads CASSPDRAEKLFF. As DNA, the CDR3 is TGTGCCAGCAGCCCGGACAGGGCTGAAAAACTGTTTTTT. The chain recombines TRBV6-5 with TRBJ1-4; 8 positions agree with TRBD1. The CDR3 length is 13 residues. Germline V gene data show CDR1 as MNHEY and CDR2 as SVGAGI. The J segment lost 7 bases and the V segment lost 6 bases, leaving 4 bases of the junction unmatched.

V gene TRBV5-5 combines with J gene TRBJ1-2; no definite D call. The CDR3 spans 12 residues. V lost 0 bases and J lost 4, with 4 bases in between. Germline CDR1 SGHKS, CDR2 YYEKEE (reference sequence). CDR3 bases: TGTGCCAGCAGCTTGGAACTCTATGGCTACACCTTC. Protein product: CASSLELYGYTF.

The genes are TRBV6-1 and TRBJ1-2, with no clear D. The V and J ends lost 2 bases and 8 bases respectively, with 9 bases between them. Germline lookup yields CDR1 MNHNS and CDR2 SASEGT. There are 12 residues in the CDR3. The CDR3 loop is CASSETAWGYTF. In DNA form, the CDR3 reads TGTGCCAGCAGTGAAACAGCTTGGGGCTACACCTTC.

Note on this clone: The conserved phenylalanine or tryptophan normally closing the CDR3 is absent here, so this likely arose from a read error. CDR3 nucleotide sequence: TGCGCCAGCACGGAGGGCGAGAGGAACATTCAGTACCTC. Translating it yields CASTEGERNIQYL. The rearrangement uses TRBV5-1 and TRBJ2-4, with D maybe TRBD2 (6 bases). CDR1 is SGHRS, CDR2 YFSETQ, per germline. Trimming shortened V by 6 bases and J by 7 bases, and 14 bases separated the two germline ends. The CDR3 is made up of 13 amino acids.

This chain links TRBV5-4 with TRBJ2-7; D is unclear. CDR1 is SGHNT, CDR2 YYREEE, per germline (reference sequence). V was cut by 0 bases and J by 7 bases, with 11 bases left in between. The CDR3 has 13 amino acids. DNA of the CDR3: TGTGCCAGCAGCTTGGACGTCGTCGGGGAGCAGTACTTC. Protein: CASSLDVVGEQYF.